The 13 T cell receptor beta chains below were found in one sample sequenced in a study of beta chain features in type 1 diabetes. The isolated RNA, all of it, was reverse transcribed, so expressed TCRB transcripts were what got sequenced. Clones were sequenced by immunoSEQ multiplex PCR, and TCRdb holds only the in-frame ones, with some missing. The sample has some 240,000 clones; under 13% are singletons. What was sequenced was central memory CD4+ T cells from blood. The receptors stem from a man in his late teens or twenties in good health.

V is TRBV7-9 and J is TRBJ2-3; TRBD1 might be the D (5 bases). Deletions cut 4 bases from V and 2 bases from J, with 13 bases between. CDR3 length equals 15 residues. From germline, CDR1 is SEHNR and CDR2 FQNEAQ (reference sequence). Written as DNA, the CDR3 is TGTGCCAGCAGCTCTCAGGGCGGCCACACAGATACGCAGTATTTT. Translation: CASSSQGGHTDTQYF.

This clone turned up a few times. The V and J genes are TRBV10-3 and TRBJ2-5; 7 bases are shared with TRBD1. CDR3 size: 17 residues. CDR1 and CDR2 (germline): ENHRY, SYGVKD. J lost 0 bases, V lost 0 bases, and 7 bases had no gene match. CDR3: CAISESGGRADQETQYF. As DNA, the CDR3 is TGTGCCATCAGTGAGTCAGGGGGCAGGGCGGACCAAGAGACCCAGTACTTC.

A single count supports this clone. The CDR3 DNA reads as TGTGCCAGCAATCCGACAGGGCAAGAGACCCAGTACTTC. This sequence encodes CASNPTGQETQYF. V gene TRBV6-1 combines with J gene TRBJ2-5; 7 nucleotides agree with TRBD1. Germline loops: CDR1 MNHNS, CDR2 SASEGT. The CDR3 spans 13 residues. With 7 bases clipped from V and 2 bases from J, the junction kept 4 bases outside the gene matches.

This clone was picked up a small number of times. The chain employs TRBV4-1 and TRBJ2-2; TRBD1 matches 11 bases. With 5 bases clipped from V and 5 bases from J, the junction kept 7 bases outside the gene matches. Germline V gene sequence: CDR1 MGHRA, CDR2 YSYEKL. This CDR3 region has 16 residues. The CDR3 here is CASSFGTGGRTGELFF. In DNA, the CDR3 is TGCGCCAGCAGCTTCGGGACAGGGGGTAGGACCGGGGAGCTGTTTTTT.

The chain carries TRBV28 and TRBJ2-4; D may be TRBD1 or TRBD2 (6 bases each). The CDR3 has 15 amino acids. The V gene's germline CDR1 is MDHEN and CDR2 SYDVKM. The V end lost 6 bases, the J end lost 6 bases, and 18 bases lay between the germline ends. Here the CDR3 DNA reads TGTGCCAGCAGCCAAAGGGCCGAGGGGGGAAACATTCAGTACTTC. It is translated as CASSQRAEGGNIQYF.

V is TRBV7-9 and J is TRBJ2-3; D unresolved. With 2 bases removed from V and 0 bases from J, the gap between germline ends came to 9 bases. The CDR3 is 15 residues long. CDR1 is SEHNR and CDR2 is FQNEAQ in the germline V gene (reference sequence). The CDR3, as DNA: TGTGCCAGCAGCTTACCCCTCACTAGCACAGATACGCAGTATTTT. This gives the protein CASSLPLTSTDTQYF.

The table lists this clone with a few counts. CDR3: CASSLDQGGQPQHF. The CDR3 coding sequence is TGTGCCAGCAGCTTAGATCAGGGGGGTCAGCCCCAGCATTTT. This chain connects TRBV7-2 to TRBJ1-5, with 7 positions matching TRBD1. The CDR3 spans 14 residues. Germline V lookup: CDR1 SGHTA, CDR2 FQGNSA. V dropped 1 base and J dropped 6; count of bases not matched to a gene: 3.

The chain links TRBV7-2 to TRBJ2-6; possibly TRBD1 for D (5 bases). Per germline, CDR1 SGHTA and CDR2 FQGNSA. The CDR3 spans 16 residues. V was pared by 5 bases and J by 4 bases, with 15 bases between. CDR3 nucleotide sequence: TGTGCCAGCAGCGCGAGGACATTACCGGGGGCCAACGTCCTGACTTTC. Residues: CASSARTLPGANVLTF. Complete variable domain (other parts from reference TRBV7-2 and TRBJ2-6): GAGVSQSPSNKVTEKGKDVELRCDPISGHTALYWYRQSLGQGLEFLIYFQGNSAPDKSGLPSDRFSAERTGGSVSTLTIQRTQQEDSAVYLCASSARTLPGANVLTFGAGSRLTVL.

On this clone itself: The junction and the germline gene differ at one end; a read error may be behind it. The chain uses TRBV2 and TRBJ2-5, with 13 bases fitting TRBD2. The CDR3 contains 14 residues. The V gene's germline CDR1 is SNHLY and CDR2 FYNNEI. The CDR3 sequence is CASSDPGLAGRRHF. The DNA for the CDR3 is TGTGCCAGCAGTGACCCGGGACTAGCGGGACGCCGCCACTTC.

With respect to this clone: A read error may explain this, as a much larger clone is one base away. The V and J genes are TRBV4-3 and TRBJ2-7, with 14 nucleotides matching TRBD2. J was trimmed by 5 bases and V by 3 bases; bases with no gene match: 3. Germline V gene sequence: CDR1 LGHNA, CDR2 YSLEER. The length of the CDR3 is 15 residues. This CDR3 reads CASSQETSGRDEQYF. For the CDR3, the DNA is TGCGCCAGCAGCCAGGAGACTAGCGGGAGGGACGAGCAGTACTTC.

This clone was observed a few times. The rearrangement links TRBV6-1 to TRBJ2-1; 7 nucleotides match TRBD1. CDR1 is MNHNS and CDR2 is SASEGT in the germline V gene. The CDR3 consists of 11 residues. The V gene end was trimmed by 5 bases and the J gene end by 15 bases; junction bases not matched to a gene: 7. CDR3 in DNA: TGTGCCAGCAGTTACCTGGGACAGTCGTTCTTC. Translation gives CASSYLGQSFF.

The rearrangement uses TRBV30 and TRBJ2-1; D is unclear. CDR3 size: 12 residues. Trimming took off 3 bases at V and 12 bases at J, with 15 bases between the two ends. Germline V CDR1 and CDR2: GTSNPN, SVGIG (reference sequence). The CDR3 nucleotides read TGTGCCTGGAGCGCAACCGCGGCGCTGCAGTTCTTC. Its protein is CAWSATAALQFF.

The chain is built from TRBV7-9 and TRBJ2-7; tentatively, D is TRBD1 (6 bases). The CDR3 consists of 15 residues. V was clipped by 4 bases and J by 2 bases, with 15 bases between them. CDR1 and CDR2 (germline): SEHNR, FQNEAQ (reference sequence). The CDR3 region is CASSSTGKWTYEQYF. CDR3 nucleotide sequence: TGTGCCAGCAGCTCAACAGGGAAATGGACCTACGAGCAGTACTTC.